The clone carrying this TCR beta chain was recorded at least ten times. What it binds is unknown. This entry comes from a study of T-cell reconstitution after alpha-beta-depleted transplantation in children. Trimming removed 6 bases from V and 1 base from J, with 12 bases in between. The CDR3 runs 15 residues. General study findings and limits: Surviving recipient T cells and intrathymic progenitors accounted for some patients' high TCRbeta diversity at day 60. Diversity and T-cell counts at one year after transplant derived mostly from new T cells. Reports say that about two months after transplant, the alpha-beta T cells came out of several hundred graft clones that had expanded.

Researchers prepared the TCRbeta library using unique molecular identifiers, the study reports. TCRdb fed the PCR reads into MiXCR, producing one record per CDR3 protein. The sample holds about 300,000 distinct CDR3 sequences, around 7.1% seen once. The sequencing used peripheral blood, collected 360 days after TCRalphabeta/CD19-depleted stem cell transplant. This sequence joins TRBV12-3 or TRBV12-4 and TRBJ2-2, with D perhaps given as TRBD1 or TRBD2 (6 bases each). The sequence came from a female patient aged 2-15 years who had a stem cell transplant for Fanconi anemia, so the T cells may come from the graft donor. The CDR3 reads CASSMGGLNTGELFF. Here the CDR3 DNA reads TGTGCCAGCAGCATGGGGGGCTTGAACACCGGGGAGCTGTTTTTT.